This T cell receptor beta chain was profiled in a study of blood T cell repertoires in COVID-19. Turning to the study itself: From T cells, B-cell-depleted T cells, or PBMCs came the material, which was cDNA or gDNA.

V shed 3 bases, J shed 6 bases, and the junction held 12 bases outside the gene matches. Germline V gives CDR1 SEHNR, CDR2 FQNEAQ (reference sequence). The CDR3 extends over 18 amino acids. Profiling relied on immunoSEQ multiplex PCR, and the TCRdb table lists in-frame clones only, not all of them. Among 39,000 or so clones listed, approximately 85% were seen once. The receptor comes from a man between 40 and 49 years old with active or convalescent COVID-19. The V call is TRBV7-9, the J call TRBJ2-1; the match to TRBD2 covers 12 bases. Sequencing was done on a sample of peripheral blood. The CDR3 is CASSFAAGTSGSPNEQFF. DNA of the CDR3: TGTGCCAGCAGCTTCGCCGCCGGGACTAGCGGGTCCCCCAATGAGCAGTTCTTC.